This TCR beta chain comes out of a study of PD-L1 blockade in urothelial cancer. Into every PCR, synthetic TCR analog templates were spiked. Clones were read by immunoSEQ multiplex PCR, and TCRdb kept only the in-frame ones, dropping some. Among about 43,000 clones listed, approximately 83% were seen once. The CDR3 consists of 13 residues. Germline trimming cut 7 bases from V and 7 bases from J; bases unmatched to any gene: 3. Germline lookup yields CDR1 SNHLY and CDR2 FYNNEI. The sample's time point: peripheral blood 6 weeks after treatment start. This clone has more than one count but fewer than ten.

V gene TRBV2 combines with J gene TRBJ1-6, with 8 nucleotides matching TRBD1. The receptor comes from a man between 60 and 75 years old with urothelial cancer. The sample in question was PBMCs, obtained around atezolizumab (anti-PD-L1) treatment. The chain's CDR3 is CASIGDRNSPLHF. The CDR3 region has the DNA TGTGCCAGCATTGGGGACAGGAATTCACCCCTCCACTTT.